The T cell receptor (beta chain) under discussion was sequenced for a study of response to subunit inactivated influenza vaccine. This CDR3 has 13 residues. V shed 7 bases and J shed 0 bases, with 9 bases lying between them. Germline V gives CDR1 LGHNA, CDR2 YSLEER. TCRdb re-analysed the RT-PCR reads in MiXCR, keeping a single row per CDR3 protein. The data contain more than 200,000 distinct CDR3 sequences, 9.5% to 15% of them seen just once; the ten biggest clones take up 7.8%. Remarks on this clonotype: Its antigen remains unknown.

Study-wide findings and caveats: Authors proposed each seasonal influenza vaccination draws in few new T cells.

The starting material was non-naive T cells sorted from PBMCs, obtained around 14 days before vaccination. The rearrangement links TRBV4-3 to TRBJ1-1; D call uncertain. The TCR was taken from a man in his forties or fifties who received an inactivated influenza vaccine. The CDR3: CASMLNMNTEAFF. The CDR3, as DNA: TGCGCCAGCATGTTAAATATGAACACTGAAGCTTTCTTT.